A selection of T cell receptor beta chains follows, all from one sample in a study of blood T cells in healthy people across ages. TCRdb analysed the 5' RACE reads with MiXCR anew, one entry per CDR3 protein. The sample gives about 900,000 distinct CDR3 sequences, 40% to 60% of which show up once; about an eighth is in the top ten. Sequencing was performed on blood. These receptors all stem from a man aged 25 to 40 in good health. The CDR3 runs from the conserved cysteine through the conserved F or W. D genes are given only for firm matches. Size tells how often a clone was seen (once, few, many) or the class of an expanded clone, and some rows leave it out.

d_call j_call clone_size v_call cdr3_length cdr3_nt cdr3_aa
TRBD1 TRBJ2-7 few TRBV5-1 14 TGCGCCAGCAGCTTCGAAGACAGGGCCTACGAGCAGTACTTC CASSFEDRAYEQYF
NA TRBJ2-5 NA TRBV4-1 17 TGCGCCAGCAGCCTTTCGCCACCGTCATCATGGGGAGAGACCCTGTACTTC CASSLSPPSSWGETLYF
NA TRBJ2-7 few TRBV12-3/TRBV12-4 15 TGTGCCAGCAGTTTAGAATCAGGTCCCCCCTACGAGCAGTACTTC CASSLESGPPYEQYF
NA TRBJ2-5 NA TRBV12-3/TRBV12-4 10 TGTGCCAGTCAAAACAGTGAGCAGTACTTC CASQNSEQYF
NA TRBJ2-1 NA TRBV11-3 15 TGTGCCAGCAGCTTAGCCCCGGTCTTAAGCAATGAGCAGTTCTTC CASSLAPVLSNEQFF
NA TRBJ2-1 NA TRBV3-1 13 TGTGCCAGCAGCCAAGATGGGACGGGTGAGCAGTTCTTT CASSQDGTGEQFF
TRBD2 TRBJ2-1 few TRBV7-9 17 TGTGCCAGCAGCCACCGTGGGACTAGCGAAATTAGGGATGAGCAGTTCTTC CASSHRGTSEIRDEQFF
TRBD2 TRBJ2-7 NA TRBV5-1 18 TGCGCCAGCAGCCGGACTAGCGGGCCTTTGACTGGAGATTACGAGCAGTACTTC CASSRTSGPLTGDYEQYF
NA TRBJ1-6 few TRBV6-1 16 TGTGCCAGCAGTGAACCCAGGACCTCCTATAATTCACCCCTCCACTTT CASSEPRTSYNSPLHF
NA TRBJ2-7 few TRBV6-6 12 TGTGCCAGCAGAGGGGACATTTACGAGCAGTACTTC CASRGDIYEQYF
NA TRBJ2-7 few TRBV30 13 TGTGCCTGGAGTCTACAGGCCCCCTACGAGCAGTACTTC CAWSLQAPYEQYF
TRBD1 TRBJ1-1 NA TRBV6-1 18 TGTGCCAGCAGTGAAGTAAGACAGGGTGAACGTGGGGACACTGAAGCTTTCTTT CASSEVRQGERGDTEAFF
NA TRBJ1-2 NA TRBV29-1 13 TGCAGCGTTGGGGACGAGTCCAGCGATGGGGACACCTTC CSVGDESSDGDTF
TRBD2 TRBJ2-5 NA TRBV9 14 TGTGCCAGCACAACGGGCGGGGGTGGAGAGACCCAGTACTTC CASTTGGGGETQYF
TRBD1 TRBJ2-3 NA TRBV11-3 15 TGTGCCAGCAGCTTTGAGGGGACAGTTGCGGATACGCAGTATTTT CASSFEGTVADTQYF
NA TRBJ1-2 NA TRBV10-3 16 TGTGCCATCAGTGAGTCCGCGGGAGGGCTTACGCGTGGCTACACCTTC CAISESAGGLTRGYTF
NA TRBJ2-6 NA TRBV9 18 TGTGCCAGCAGCGTAGGTGCATCCCCAGCGTCTGGGGCCAACGTCCTGACTTTC CASSVGASPASGANVLTF
TRBD2 TRBJ2-1 few TRBV20-1 14 TGCAGTGCACCTCTAGCGGGGGCCCACAATGAGCAGTTCTTC CSAPLAGAHNEQFF
NA TRBJ2-3 once TRBV29-1 11 TGCAGCGGGTCGGAGAGGAATACGCAGTATTTT CSGSERNTQYF
NA TRBJ1-2 few TRBV9 14 TGTGCCAGCAGCCCGACCCTCCAAGGGGAAGGCTACACCTTC CASSPTLQGEGYTF
TRBD1 TRBJ1-6 NA TRBV4-3 15 TGCGCCAGCAGCCAAGACCACAGGGGGAGTTCACCCCTCCACTTT CASSQDHRGSSPLHF
TRBD1 TRBJ1-6 few TRBV6-2/TRBV6-3 14 TGTGCCAGCAGACGTGGACAGGATAATTCACCCCTCCACTTT CASRRGQDNSPLHF
TRBD2 TRBJ2-1 NA TRBV5-1 21 TGCGCCAGCAGCTTGGAAGGGACTAGCGGGGGTATCTTCAGCTCCTACAATGAGCAGTTCTTC CASSLEGTSGGIFSSYNEQFF
TRBD1 TRBJ2-1 many TRBV25-1 15 TGTGCCAGCAGTGATCGCACAGGGGGCGGTAATGAGCAGTTCTTC CASSDRTGGGNEQFF
TRBD2 TRBJ2-1 few TRBV6-2/TRBV6-3 13 TGTGCCAGCAGTTTCTTAGCGGGGCGAGAGCAGTTCTTC CASSFLAGREQFF
TRBD2 TRBJ2-5 few TRBV11-2 17 TGTGCCAGCAGATACGGACGGGGAGGGCGGAGTAAAGAGACCCAGTACTTC CASRYGRGGRSKETQYF
NA TRBJ1-2 few TRBV7-2 14 TGTGCCAGCAGCTTAAATTCGGGGAGCTATGGCTACACCTTC CASSLNSGSYGYTF
NA TRBJ2-7 NA TRBV5-1 17 TGCGCCAGCAGCTTGGATTCGGGCTACTCCATCTCCTACGAGCAGTACTTC CASSLDSGYSISYEQYF
NA TRBJ1-4 once TRBV20-1 15 TGCAGTGCTAGGGGCTCTACCCGTGGTGGGGAAAAACTGTTTTTT CSARGSTRGGEKLFF
NA TRBJ2-7 few TRBV4-3 16 TGCGCCAGCACCCCTTCTCTGCAATTGTTTGGAGGGGAGCAGTACTTC CASTPSLQLFGGEQYF
TRBD2 TRBJ2-3 once TRBV3-1 17 TGTGCCAGCAGCCAAGGTCGCGCTAGCGGGGGCACAGATACGCAGTATTTT CASSQGRASGGTDTQYF
NA TRBJ2-7 NA TRBV20-1 14 TGCAGTGCTACCTCCGGTCAGGGTTACAATGAGCAGTACTTC CSATSGQGYNEQYF
NA TRBJ2-7 few TRBV4-3 15 TGCGCCAGCAGCCAAGATCATGGCAGGATCTACGAGCAGTACTTC CASSQDHGRIYEQYF
NA TRBJ1-1 once TRBV5-1 16 TGCGCCAGCAGTAAAGTAGCAGCCAAACCGAACACTGAAGCTTTCTTT CASSKVAAKPNTEAFF
NA TRBJ2-7 few TRBV12-3/TRBV12-4 12 TGTGCCAGCAGCGTTTTTGGACGCCCGCAGTACTTC CASSVFGRPQYF
NA TRBJ2-7 many TRBV20-1 13 TGCAGTGCAGAGGGGGGGAGCTCCTACGAGCAGTACTTC CSAEGGSSYEQYF
NA TRBJ1-2 NA TRBV7-9 17 TGTGCCAGCAGCTTAGGATCCGGGACTGAGCAATCGTATGGCTACACCTTC CASSLGSGTEQSYGYTF
TRBD2 TRBJ2-3 NA TRBV6-5 15 TGTGCCAGCACCCAGTGGACTAGCGGAGAGAGTACGCAGTATTTT CASTQWTSGESTQYF
NA TRBJ2-7 few TRBV29-1 12 TGCAGCGCCGCGCCTGATGGCTACGAGCAGTACTTC CSAAPDGYEQYF
NA TRBJ1-2 NA TRBV7-2 16 TGTGCCAGCAGCACCCGGTCGGGCAGGACGGGCTATGGCTACACCTTC CASSTRSGRTGYGYTF